The 28 T cell receptor beta chains given below trace back to one sample, sequenced in a study of blood T cell repertoires in COVID-19. Produced via immunoSEQ multiplex PCR; TCRdb's table is partial and in-frame only. This table has approximately 200,000 clones, 75% to 85% appearing once. Sample: PBMCs or T cells enriched from blood (not recorded which). The receptor source for this set is a woman aged 40 to 49 with acute COVID-19.

This clone was seen a handful of times. V and J are TRBV7-5 and TRBJ1-2; the listed D gene, TRBD1, was not tested against the DNA. TRBV7-5 constitutes a pseudogene. This CDR3 region has 15 residues. The CDR3 DNA sequence: TGTGCCAGAAGCTTAAGCAGGCTTAATAACTATGGCTACACCTTC. This sequence encodes CARSLSRLNNYGYTF.

The genes are TRBV12-3 or TRBV12-4 and TRBJ1-2; D is ambiguous. The CDR3 covers 13 residues. The V end was cut by 5 bases, the J end by 4 bases, with 11 bases between. Here the CDR3 reads CASSQQGGYGYTF. Here the CDR3 DNA reads TGTGCCAGCAGTCAACAAGGCGGCTATGGCTACACCTTC.

This clone has just one count. The V and J genes are TRBV24-1 and TRBJ1-3, with D unresolved. V gave up 2 bases and J gave up 3 bases, with 7 bases separating them. The CDR3 is made up of 14 amino acids. CDR1 and CDR2 (germline): KGHDR, SFDVKD. The CDR3 coding sequence is TGTGCCACCAGTGATTCGAGTGGTGGAAACACCATATATTTT. It is translated as CATSDSSGGNTIYF.

The chain uses TRBV7-2 and TRBJ2-7; TRBD2 aligns across 7 bases. Per the germline V gene, CDR1 is SGHTA and CDR2 is FQGNSA. V shed 5 bases, J shed 3 bases, and the junction held 4 bases outside the gene matches. CDR3 length equals 13 residues. CDR3 in amino acids: CASSRPGGYEQYF. CDR3 bases: TGTGCCAGCAGCCGCCCGGGGGGCTACGAGCAGTACTTC.

This chain connects TRBV30 to TRBJ2-2, with a weak D call TRBD1 (5 bases). This CDR3 has 15 amino acids. V dropped 2 bases and J dropped 1 base, with 11 bases sitting between them. Looked up from germline, CDR1 is GTSNPN and CDR2 is SVGIG (reference sequence). CDR3 protein: CAWSSDSMNTGELFF. The CDR3 DNA sequence: TGTGCCTGGAGTTCCGACAGTATGAACACCGGGGAGCTGTTTTTT. The complete variable domain, with remaining parts taken from reference TRBV30 and TRBJ2-2, reads SQTIHQWPATLVQPVGSPLSLECTVEGTSNPNLYWYRQAAGRGLQLLFYSVGIGQISSEVPQNLSASRPQDRQFILSSKKLLLSDSGFYLCAWSSDSMNTGELFFGEGSRLTVL.

The J gene is TRBJ2-5, the V gene TRBV9; TRBD1 might be the D (6 bases). CDR3 size: 15 residues. Germline lookup yields CDR1 SGDLS and CDR2 YYNGEE. Trimming removed 3 bases from V and 5 bases from J, with 17 bases in between. CDR3 sequence (DNA): TGTGCCAGCAGCGCCGAGGACAGTTTCTACGAGACCCAGTACTTC. Its protein is CASSAEDSFYETQYF.

V gene TRBV6-2 or TRBV6-3 combines with J gene TRBJ1-2; TRBD1 aligns across 10 bases. With V trimmed by 3 bases and J by 2 bases, 6 bases remained unmatched. Germline loops: CDR1 MNHEY, CDR2 SVGEGT. The CDR3 sequence is 16 residues long. CDR3 nucleotides: TGTGCCAGCAGTTATCTTGGGACAGGGGTCAACTATGGCTACACCTTC. It specifies CASSYLGTGVNYGYTF.

This clone was seen a single time. V gene TRBV30 combines with J gene TRBJ1-2; tentatively, D is TRBD1 (5 bases). V dropped 5 bases and J dropped 7 bases, with 5 bases sitting between them. The CDR3 is 9 residues long. Germline-derived CDR1 and CDR2 are GTSNPN and SVGIG (reference sequence). The DNA for the CDR3 is TGTGCCTGGGGGGCTGGCTACACCTTC. This codes for CAWGAGYTF.

This chain joins TRBV30 and TRBJ2-1; TRBD2 is a possible D gene (6 bases). This CDR3 region has 12 residues. Germline CDR1 and CDR2: GTSNPN and SVGIG (reference sequence). Trimming removed 3 bases at V and 12 bases at J, with 15 bases between. DNA for the CDR3: TGTGCCTGGAGCTCCGATGTGGGGGGGCAGTTCTTC. Translating gives CAWSSDVGGQFF. Full variable domain (remainder filled in from reference TRBV30 and TRBJ2-1): SQTIHQWPATLVQPVGSPLSLECTVEGTSNPNLYWYRQAAGRGLQLLFYSVGIGQISSEVPQNLSASRPQDRQFILSSKKLLLSDSGFYLCAWSSDVGGQFFGPGTRLTVL.

The chain links TRBV2 to TRBJ1-1; maybe TRBD1 (5 bases). V lost 6 bases and J 5 bases, leaving 16 bases between the germline ends. Germline CDR1 reads SNHLY; CDR2 reads FYNNEI. The CDR3 covers 14 residues. CDR3 sequence reads: CASRSDIEKTEAFF. The CDR3 DNA is TGTGCCAGCAGATCGGACATAGAGAAGACTGAAGCTTTCTTT. Based on the CDR3 plus reference TRBV2 and TRBJ1-1, the full variable domain is EPEVTQTPSHQVTQMGQEVILRCVPISNHLYFYWYRQILGQKVEFLVSFYNNEISEKSEIFDDQFSVERPDGSNFTLKIRSTKLEDSAMYFCASRSDIEKTEAFFGQGTRLTVV.

The chain employs TRBV3-1 (or the pseudogene TRBV3-2) and TRBJ2-1; 7 bases match TRBD2. J lost 13 bases, V lost 8 bases, and 8 bases had no gene match. The length of the CDR3 is 11 residues. The germline gives CDR1 LGHDT, CDR2 YNNKEL (reference sequence). The CDR3 reads CASLGGRNQFF. DNA of the CDR3: TGTGCCAGCCTGGGGGGGAGGAACCAGTTCTTC.

The J gene is TRBJ1-2, the V gene TRBV30; TRBD1 is a possible D gene (6 bases). From germline, CDR1 is GTSNPN and CDR2 SVGIG (reference sequence). The CDR3 spans 14 residues. The V end was cut by 3 bases, the J end by 8 bases, with 19 bases between. CDR3 region: CAWRSGGGLGGYTF. In nucleotides, the CDR3 is TGTGCCTGGAGGTCGGGGGGCGGTCTAGGGGGCTACACCTTC.

The chain employs TRBV18 and TRBJ2-7, with D perhaps TRBD2 (5 bases). This CDR3 region has 13 residues. V was trimmed by 6 bases and J by 6 bases, leaving 15 bases between them. Per germline, CDR1 KGHSH and CDR2 LQKENI. CDR3: CASSNGPRGEQYF. The DNA of the CDR3 is TGTGCCAGCTCTAATGGACCTCGGGGCGAGCAGTACTTC.

The chain carries TRBV20-1 and TRBJ2-3; D is uncertain. CDR1 and CDR2 (germline): DFQATT, SNEGSKA (reference sequence). The CDR3 loop spans 11 amino acids. V was clipped by 4 bases and J by 6 bases, with 8 bases between them. CDR3: CSATPVDTQYF. DNA of the CDR3: TGCAGTGCTACTCCGGTGGATACGCAGTATTTT.

Ten or more counts support this clone. The V and J genes are TRBV9 and TRBJ1-1; 7 positions match TRBD1. CDR1 is SGDLS and CDR2 is YYNGEE in the germline V gene. The CDR3 is 15 amino acids. The trim removed 3 bases at V and 1 base at J, leaving 6 bases unmatched. The DNA of the CDR3 is TGTGCCAGCAGCGCGACAGGGTTGGGGAACACTGAAGCTTTCTTT. It translates to CASSATGLGNTEAFF.

The rearrangement uses TRBV28 and TRBJ2-4; 7 positions agree with TRBD2. J lost 3 bases, V lost 6 bases, and 8 bases had no gene match. The germline CDR1 and CDR2 sequences are MDHEN and SYDVKM. The CDR3 sequence is 15 residues long. In DNA form, the CDR3 reads TGTGCCAGCAGACCGGGGGGTTTTGACAAAAACATTCAGTACTTC. Its protein is CASRPGGFDKNIQYF. Full variable domain (remainder filled in from reference TRBV28 and TRBJ2-4): DVKVTQSSRYLVKRTGEKVFLECVQDMDHENMFWYRQDPGLGLRLIYFSYDVKMKEKGDIPEGYSVSREKKERFSLILESASTNQTSMYLCASRPGGFDKNIQYFGAGTRLSVL.

The chain couples TRBV20-1 to TRBJ2-5; 12 nucleotides line up with TRBD2. The CDR3 loop spans 17 amino acids. Germline V gene data show CDR1 as DFQATT and CDR2 as SNEGSKA (reference sequence). V shed 3 bases and J 5 bases; nucleotides not matched to a gene: 13. The CDR3 here is CSASKGLAGGLWETQYF. The CDR3, as DNA: TGCAGTGCTAGTAAGGGGCTAGCGGGGGGGCTATGGGAGACCCAGTACTTC.

V is TRBV7-3 and J is TRBJ2-1; tentatively, D is TRBD1 (5 bases). V was pared by 5 bases and J by 4 bases, with 15 bases between. The CDR3 length is 15 residues. In germline, CDR1 is SGHTA, CDR2 FQGTGA. The CDR3 sequence: CASSLISGPYNEQFF. In DNA, the CDR3 is TGTGCCAGCAGCCTCATTTCAGGGCCTTACAATGAGCAGTTCTTC.

The V gene is TRBV19, the J gene TRBJ2-2; 7 nucleotides agree with TRBD1. This CDR3 region has 14 residues. Germline-derived CDR1 and CDR2 are LNHDA and SQIVND (reference sequence). V lost 9 bases, J lost 6 bases, and 10 bases stayed unmatched. The CDR3 DNA reads TGTGCCAGCCTCTCACAGGGGTTGGCCGGGGAGCTGTTTTTT. Protein: CASLSQGLAGELFF.

V is TRBV10-3 and J is TRBJ2-1, with 11 positions matching TRBD2. The CDR3 contains 18 residues. The junction had 13 bases not matched to a gene; V was cut back by 0 bases and J by 9 bases. Germline lookup yields CDR1 ENHRY and CDR2 SYGVKD. The CDR3 sequence is CAISESLAGVGRTGEQFF. The CDR3 coding sequence is TGTGCCATCAGTGAGTCACTAGCGGGAGTGGGGCGAACAGGTGAGCAGTTCTTC.

The rearrangement links TRBV28 to TRBJ1-2; D may be TRBD1 (5 bases). Germline CDR1 is MDHEN and CDR2 is SYDVKM. The V gene lost 5 bases and the J gene lost 2 bases, with 18 bases spanning the gap. The CDR3 runs to 16 residues. The CDR3 sequence: CASSAPGGDPNYGYTF. CDR3 nucleotides: TGTGCCAGCAGTGCACCCGGGGGGGATCCAAACTATGGCTACACCTTC.

The rearrangement uses TRBV6-6 and TRBJ2-5, with D tentatively TRBD1 (6 bases). This CDR3 contains 15 residues. The ends were cut back, 2 bases at V and 3 bases at J, with 13 bases in the middle. CDR1 is MNHNY and CDR2 is SVGAGI in the germline V gene (reference sequence). The CDR3 coding sequence is TGTGCCAGCAGTTACAATCAACAGGGTGAAGAGACCCAGTACTTC. This codes for CASSYNQQGEETQYF.

The chain has TRBV3-1 (or the pseudogene TRBV3-2) and TRBJ1-2, with TRBD1 as a possible D gene (6 bases). Germline CDR1 reads LGHDT; CDR2 reads YNNKEL (reference sequence). Trimming took 0 bases from V and 3 from J, leaving 8 bases between them. The CDR3 sequence is 14 residues long. CDR3 in DNA: TGTGCCAGCAGCCAAGAGGGGGCCTACTATGGCTACACCTTC. It is translated as CASSQEGAYYGYTF.

V gene TRBV28 combines with J gene TRBJ1-3; TRBD1 agrees at 8 bases. V lost 7 bases to trimming and J lost 0 bases; unmatched junction nucleotides: 5. The CDR3 is made up of 15 amino acids. Germline CDR1 reads MDHEN; CDR2 reads SYDVKM. CDR3 loop: CASIETGASGNTIYF. In DNA form, the CDR3 reads TGTGCCAGCATAGAGACAGGGGCCTCTGGAAACACCATATATTTT.

This clone came up once. This chain uses TRBV27 with TRBJ2-7; 11 bases line up with TRBD1. CDR1 and CDR2 (germline): MNHEY, SMNVEV (reference sequence). The CDR3 contains 18 residues. V trimming: 3 bases; J trimming: 7 bases; junction bases outside the gene matches: 17. The CDR3 nucleotides read TGTGCCAGCAGTTTTCGAATATTGCCCGGACAGGGGGCGTGGGAGCAGTACTTC. Its protein product is CASSFRILPGQGAWEQYF.

This chain uses TRBV2 with TRBJ1-1; TRBD1 matches at 8 bases. Losses at the gene ends were 2 bases for V and 5 bases for J; bases not matched to a gene: 7. The CDR3 contains 15 residues. Germline assignment: CDR1 SNHLY and CDR2 FYNNEI. CDR3 sequence (DNA): TGTGCCAGCAGTGAACACCAGGGGGCGGGGACTGAAGCTTTCTTT. Translated, it gives CASSEHQGAGTEAFF.

This chain joins TRBV4-1 and TRBJ2-7; 10 nucleotides agree with TRBD1. Trimming took 1 base from V and 5 from J; bases not matched to a gene: 8. The CDR3 length is 16 residues. CDR1 and CDR2 (germline): MGHRA, YSYEKL. In nucleotides, the CDR3 is TGCGCCAGCAGCCAAGTATTGAGGACAGGGGGGGACGAGCAGTACTTC. This gives the protein CASSQVLRTGGDEQYF.

The V gene is TRBV18, the J gene TRBJ1-2; no definite D call. The CDR3 is 16 residues long. Germline V lookup: CDR1 KGHSH, CDR2 LQKENI. Trimming removed 1 base from V and 6 bases from J, with 18 bases in between. In DNA, the CDR3 is TGTGCCAGCTCACCACTTTCCGGGGTTAGTGATAATGGCTACACCTTC. Protein sequence: CASSPLSGVSDNGYTF.